The clone carrying this TCR beta chain has ten or more counts. The target antigen is unknown. This sample stems from a study of regulatory T cells in long-lasting Graves disease. Whole-study findings and limits: TRBV28, TRBJ1-2 and TRBJ2-5 were segments that persistent disease favored. The persistent group shared 3,000 or so public clonotypes, more than the 950 to 1,000 shared by new patients. TCR diversity was lower in persistent than newly diagnosed Graves' disease.

The CDR3 sequence is 14 residues long. V trimming: 6 bases; J trimming: 5 bases; junction bases outside the gene matches: 7. Germline lookup yields CDR1 MNHNS and CDR2 SASEGT. Libraries of TCR beta came from iRepertoire HTBI primers plus Arm-PCR of CDR3 regions. TCRdb re-called the multiplex PCR reads through MiXCR, storing one row per CDR3 protein. The table includes about 400,000 distinct CDR3 sequences, less than 25% detected once. The time point denotes: persistent/refractory GD, antithyroid drugs over 5 years with positive TRAb. PBMC RNA served as the TCR library source. Source: peripheral blood mononuclear cells (PBMCs), taken when the disease was refractory, from a patient treated with antithyroid drugs. The sequence was collected from a female donor with Graves disease. The chain recombines TRBV6-1 with TRBJ1-5; the match to TRBD1 covers 7 bases. CDR3 nucleotides: TGTGCCAGCAGCTGGGGACAGCCCGATCAGCCCCAGCATTTT. Translating gives CASSWGQPDQPQHF.